These 10 T cell receptor beta chains came from one sample sequenced in a study of identical twins (dated by TCRdb to the mid-2010s). Receptors were amplified or captured by 5' RACE. TCRdb names Illumina HiSeq 2000 as the instrument used. TCRdb reanalyzed the raw reads on its own, using fastp at Q25 for trimming and MiXCR for clone calling, and kept in-frame beta chains. CDR3 protein duplicates are merged, each entry listing the most common genes and DNA. The sample table records roughly 470,000 distinct CDR3 sequences; 13% to 15% of these occur just once. The top ten clonotypes cover about 0.94% of the sample. This sample also belongs to another study, concerning yellow fever vaccine responses in identical twins.

Specimen: CD4+ T cells sorted from blood. These receptors all stem from a woman aged 18-29 years in good health.

The chain joins TRBV27 to TRBJ2-3; maybe TRBD2 (6 bases). This CDR3 has 15 residues. Germline CDR1 and CDR2: MNHEY and SMNVEV (reference sequence). V lost 6 bases and J 2 bases, leaving 15 bases between the germline ends. Here the CDR3 DNA reads TGTGCCAGCAGCCACGCGGGACCCACCACAGATACGCAGTATTTT. It yields the protein CASSHAGPTTDTQYF.

V gene TRBV7-2 combines with J gene TRBJ2-7, with 8 positions matching TRBD2. Germline-derived CDR1 and CDR2 are SGHTA and FQGNSA. Trimming took 5 bases from V and 5 from J; bases not matched to a gene: 2. The CDR3 totals 12 residues. Here the CDR3 reads CASSQTSDEQYF. CDR3 coding DNA: TGTGCCAGCAGCCAGACTAGCGACGAGCAGTACTTC.

This clonotype was picked up a small number of times. This rearrangement joins TRBV20-1 to TRBJ2-1; TRBD2 matches 8 bases. This CDR3 has 16 amino acids. The V gene's germline CDR1 is DFQATT and CDR2 SNEGSKA (reference sequence). Trimming at V came to 1 base and at J to 4 bases, leaving 9 bases not matched to a gene. CDR3 region: CSARGSSGGHYNEQFF. CDR3 coding DNA: TGCAGTGCTAGAGGATCGAGCGGGGGCCATTACAATGAGCAGTTCTTC.

This clonotype was seen only a few times. This chain connects TRBV4-3 to TRBJ2-7; tentatively, D is TRBD1 (5 bases). Germline CDR1 is LGHNA and CDR2 is YSLEER. The CDR3 is 14 amino acids. Trimming removed 0 bases from V and 7 bases from J, with 13 bases in between. CDR3 region: CASSQDVARGEQYF. Written as DNA, the CDR3 is TGCGCCAGCAGCCAAGATGTTGCTAGGGGTGAGCAGTACTTC.

The CDR3 spells CASSVVQGTTDTQYF. The CDR3 bases are TGTGCCAGCAGCGTAGTACAGGGTACCACAGATACGCAGTATTTT. This chain connects TRBV9 to TRBJ2-3, with D tentatively TRBD1 (6 bases). This CDR3 is built from 15 residues. Germline CDR1 reads SGDLS; CDR2 reads YYNGEE. The germline V and J ends were trimmed by 0 bases and 2 bases, with 10 bases remaining between them.

The V call is TRBV20-1, the J call TRBJ2-5; a possible D gene is TRBD2 (7 bases). This CDR3 spans 15 amino acids. Germline CDR1 DFQATT, CDR2 SNEGSKA (reference sequence). V lost 3 bases and J 2 bases, leaving 16 bases between the germline ends. CDR3 sequence (DNA): TGCAGTGCTAGGTTAGGGGGGGGAAGGCAAGAGACCCAGTACTTC. Encoded protein: CSARLGGGRQETQYF.

This chain joins TRBV5-1 and TRBJ2-7; D not resolved. Trimming cost V 7 bases and J 3 bases, with 11 bases left between them. Per germline, CDR1 SGHRS and CDR2 YFSETQ. The CDR3 loop spans 12 amino acids. This CDR3 is CASRSALYEQYF. The CDR3 DNA follows: TGCGCCAGCCGCTCCGCCCTCTACGAGCAGTACTTC. Drawing the rest from reference TRBV5-1 and TRBJ2-7, the complete variable domain is KAGVTQTPRYLIKTRGQQVTLSCSPISGHRSVSWYQQTPGQGLQFLFEYFSETQRNKGNFPGRFSGRQFSNSRSEMNVSTLELGDSALYLCASRSALYEQYFGPGTRLTVT.

The rearrangement uses TRBV6-4 and TRBJ2-7; no firm D call. This CDR3 region has 16 residues. Trimming shortened V by 2 bases and J by 4 bases, and 18 bases separated the two germline ends. CDR1 and CDR2 from the germline V gene are MRHNA and SNTAGT. The CDR3: CASSDTPRVPLYEQYF. The CDR3 bases are TGTGCCAGCAGTGACACACCACGGGTCCCTCTGTACGAGCAGTACTTC.

The rearrangement links TRBV3-1 to TRBJ2-2, with D maybe TRBD2 (6 bases). This CDR3 spans 17 amino acids. Germline-derived CDR1 and CDR2 are LGHDT and YNNKEL (reference sequence). Trimming left V 1 base short and J 2 bases short, with 14 bases between. The CDR3 DNA reads as TGTGCCAGCAGCCAAGCCCTGCTAGCGATAAACACCGGGGAGCTGTTTTTT. Protein sequence: CASSQALLAINTGELFF.

In this sample, this clonotype turned up a few times. The V and J genes are TRBV7-8 and TRBJ2-7, with D perhaps TRBD1 or TRBD2 (5 bases each). CDR1 SGHVS and CDR2 FQNEAQ come from the germline V gene. The length of the CDR3 is 15 residues. V shed 4 bases and J shed 6 bases, with 19 bases lying between them. DNA of the CDR3: TGTGCCAGCAGCTCCAGGGATAGCGTAACCTCCGAGCAGTACTTC. Protein sequence: CASSSRDSVTSEQYF. The full variable domain, its missing parts supplied by reference TRBV7-8 and TRBJ2-7, is GAGVSQSPRYKVAKRGQDVALRCDPISGHVSLFWYQQALGQGPEFLTYFQNEAQLDKSGLPSDRFFAERPEGSVSTLKIQRTQQEDSAVYLCASSSRDSVTSEQYFGPGTRLTVT.